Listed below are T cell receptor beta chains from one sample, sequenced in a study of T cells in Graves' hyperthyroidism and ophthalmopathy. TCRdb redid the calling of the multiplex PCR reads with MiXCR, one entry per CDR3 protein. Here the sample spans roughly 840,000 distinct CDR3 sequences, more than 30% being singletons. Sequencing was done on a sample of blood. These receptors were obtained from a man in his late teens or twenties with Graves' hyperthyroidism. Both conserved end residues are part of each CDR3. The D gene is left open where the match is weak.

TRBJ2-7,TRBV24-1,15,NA,CATSDGLAPPYEQYF
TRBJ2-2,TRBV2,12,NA,CASLPLTGELFF
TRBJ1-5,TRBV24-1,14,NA,CATSYRDSNQPQHF
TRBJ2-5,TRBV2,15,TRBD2,CASSAGRGDVETQYF
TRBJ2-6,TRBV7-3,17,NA,CASSLSLGLGGANVLTF
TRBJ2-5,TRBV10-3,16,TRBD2,CAIRPGTSGPQETQYF
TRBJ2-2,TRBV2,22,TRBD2,CASSIPQPGTSEETPLAGELFF
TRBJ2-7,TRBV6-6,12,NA,CASTREQYEQYF
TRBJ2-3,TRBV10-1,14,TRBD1,CASSEGGDADTQYF
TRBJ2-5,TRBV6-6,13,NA,CASSELYMETQYF
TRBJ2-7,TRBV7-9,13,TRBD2,CASSSGLVHEQYF
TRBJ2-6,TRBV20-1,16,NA,CSARVLSGSGANVLTF
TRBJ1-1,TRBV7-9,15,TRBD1,CASRTDRGAYTEAFF
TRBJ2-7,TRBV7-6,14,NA,CASSSGDISYEQYF
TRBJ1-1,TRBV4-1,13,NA,CASSQDRDTEAFF
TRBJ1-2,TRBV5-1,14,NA,CASSLGMGTYGYTF
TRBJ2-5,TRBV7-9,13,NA,CASSLRTPGTQYF